Listed here are 14 T cell receptor beta chains from one sample, sequenced in a study of CD8 T cells in Susac syndrome. Random hexamers were used to reverse transcribe an amount of roughly 0.45 to 1 ug RNA. TCRdb called the immunoSEQ multiplex PCR reads again in MiXCR, with one record for every CDR3 protein. The sample shows fewer than 250,000 distinct CDR3 sequences, 80% to 95% of them seen only once. Sequencing was carried out using CD4+ T cells from PBMCs. Receptors were obtained from a human donor in good health.

This rearrangement joins TRBV18 to TRBJ2-7, with a possible D match to TRBD1 (7 bases). Trimming removed 2 bases from V and 5 bases from J, with 22 bases in between. CDR1 is KGHSH, CDR2 LQKENI, per germline. The CDR3 is made up of 17 amino acids. CDR3 loop: CASSPFGGGALTDEQYF. CDR3 sequence (DNA): TGTGCCAGCTCACCATTTGGAGGGGGCGCGTTGACTGACGAGCAGTACTTC.

The chain has TRBV5-1 and TRBJ1-1, with D possibly TRBD1 on 6 matching bases. This CDR3 comprises 14 residues. Germline CDR1 is SGHRS and CDR2 is YFSETQ. Trimming pared 3 bases from V and 4 bases from J, leaving 13 bases between. The DNA for the CDR3 is TGCGCCAGCAGCTCACCCAGGGGTTCCACTGAAGCTTTCTTT. It is translated as CASSSPRGSTEAFF.

This chain joins TRBV2 and TRBJ1-2, with unresolved D. The CDR3 loop spans 16 amino acids. The germline V gene has CDR1 SNHLY and CDR2 FYNNEI. With 0 bases removed from V and 8 bases from J, the gap between germline ends came to 19 bases. CDR3 amino acids: CASSEAFIGGGRGYTF. CDR3 DNA sequence: TGTGCCAGCAGTGAAGCGTTTATCGGAGGCGGCAGGGGCTACACCTTC.

The V and J genes are TRBV6-2 or TRBV6-3 and TRBJ1-6, with TRBD1 matching 8 bases. CDR1 and CDR2 (germline): MNHEY, SVGEGT. The trim removed 8 bases at V and 10 bases at J, leaving 4 bases unmatched. This CDR3 is 12 amino acids long. CDR3 coding DNA: TGTGCCAGCGGACAGGGACGGTCACCCCTCCACTTT. It codes for CASGQGRSPLHF.

The V and J genes are TRBV7-2 and TRBJ1-3; tentatively, D is TRBD1 (6 bases). In germline, CDR1 is SGHTA, CDR2 FQGNSA. CDR3 length: 14 residues. Trimming took off 2 bases at V and 10 bases at J, with 15 bases between the two ends. CDR3 protein: CASSLNDLQGTIYF. In nucleotides, the CDR3 is TGTGCCAGCAGCTTAAATGACCTCCAGGGGACCATATATTTT.

DNA for the CDR3: TGTGCCTGGAAACAGGGTGTAGACGAGCAGTACTTC. This gives the protein CAWKQGVDEQYF. V usage is TRBV30 and J usage is TRBJ2-7, with D possibly being TRBD1 (6 bases). Per germline, CDR1 GTSNPN and CDR2 SVGIG (reference sequence). V shed 4 bases and J shed 5 bases, with 12 bases lying between them. The length of the CDR3 is 12 residues.

The genes are TRBV29-1 and TRBJ2-1, with TRBD1 matching over 9 bases. The CDR3 contains 13 residues. Germline V lookup: CDR1 SQVTM, CDR2 ANQGSEA. V lost 6 bases to trimming and J lost 5 bases; unmatched junction nucleotides: 5. CDR3 sequence (DNA): TGCAGCGTCCACAGGGGGCTTGACAATGAGCAGTTCTTC. This encodes CSVHRGLDNEQFF.

With respect to this clonotype: Germline is not matched at one junction end, which may reflect a read error. The chain combines TRBV7-7 with TRBJ2-2; 8 bases map to TRBD2. Germline V lookup: CDR1 SSHAT, CDR2 FNYEAQ (reference sequence). The CDR3 runs to 16 residues. The CDR3 loop reads CASSLVAGTNTGELFF. For the CDR3, the DNA is TGTGCTAGCAGCTTAGTAGCGGGGACGAACACCGGGGAGCTGTTTTTT.

This chain connects TRBV7-8 to TRBJ2-7, with TRBD1 matching over 7 bases. The germline CDR1 and CDR2 sequences are SGHVS and FQNEAQ. The J segment lost 4 bases and the V segment lost 6 bases, leaving 12 bases of the junction unmatched. This CDR3 spans 15 amino acids. In DNA form, the CDR3 reads TGTGCCAGCAGACAAGCAGGGGGACAAGGGTACGAGCAGTACTTC. Encoded protein: CASRQAGGQGYEQYF.

The chain joins TRBV2 to TRBJ2-5, with D perhaps matching TRBD1 (8 bases). The germline V gene encodes CDR1 SNHLY and CDR2 FYNNEI. CDR3 size: 15 residues. The V end lost 3 bases, the J end lost 5 bases, and 16 bases lay between the germline ends. Here the CDR3 reads CASSEQGARGETQYF. CDR3 in DNA: TGTGCCAGCAGTGAGCAGGGGGCGCGGGGGGAGACCCAGTACTTC.

This chain connects TRBV19 to TRBJ2-5, with 8 positions matching TRBD1. Germline V gives CDR1 LNHDA, CDR2 SQIVND (reference sequence). Unmatched junction bases numbered 4, after V lost 3 bases and J lost 4 bases. This CDR3 is 14 amino acids long. CDR3 bases: TGTGCCAGTAGTATCCGCACAGGGGGAGAGACCCAGTACTTC. It specifies CASSIRTGGETQYF.

This chain uses TRBV7-9 with TRBJ2-1; D possibly matches TRBD1 or TRBD2 (6 bases each). V dropped 8 bases and J dropped 10 bases, with 12 bases sitting between them. The germline V gene has CDR1 SEHNR and CDR2 FQNEAQ (reference sequence). CDR3 length: 11 residues. CDR3 sequence: CASPLGGEQFF. CDR3 DNA: TGTGCCAGCCCCTTAGGGGGGGAGCAGTTCTTC.

This clonotype was recorded once. The V and J genes are TRBV15 and TRBJ1-1; D is undetermined. Germline V CDR1 and CDR2: LNHNV, YYDKDF (reference sequence). This CDR3 has 16 amino acids. The ends were cut back, 0 bases at V and 3 bases at J, with 14 bases in the middle. CDR3 in amino acids: CATSREAPSKDTEAFF. CDR3 nucleotides: TGTGCCACCAGCAGAGAGGCCCCTTCGAAGGACACTGAAGCTTTCTTT.

The chain carries TRBV19 and TRBJ1-1; tentatively, D is TRBD1 (5 bases). The CDR3 sequence is 14 residues long. Looked up from germline, CDR1 is LNHDA and CDR2 is SQIVND (reference sequence). Trimming shortened V by 3 bases and J by 6 bases, and 14 bases separated the two germline ends. The CDR3 reads CASSMGRVYAEAFF. In DNA form, the CDR3 reads TGTGCCAGTAGTATGGGCAGGGTTTACGCTGAAGCTTTCTTT.